Below, 9 T cell receptor beta chains from the same sample are listed, as sequenced in a study of blood T cell repertoires in COVID-19. Method: immunoSEQ multiplex PCR; TCRdb's copy keeps in-frame clones and lacks some. There are under 400,000 clones in the sample; more than 70% occur only once, and less than 5% lies in the top ten. Specimen: peripheral blood. The receptor set was obtained from a woman aged 55-69 years with COVID-19, enrolled during active disease.

The gene calls are TRBV6-5 and TRBJ2-5; D possibly corresponds to TRBD1 (5 bases). CDR1 MNHEY and CDR2 SVGAGI come from the germline V gene. The CDR3 is 14 amino acids. V dropped 4 bases and J dropped 2 bases, with 11 bases sitting between them. CDR3 region: CASSSTDLQETQYF. CDR3 in DNA: TGTGCCAGCAGTTCGACAGATTTACAAGAGACCCAGTACTTC.

The chain has TRBV2 and TRBJ2-1; 9 nucleotides align to TRBD2. CDR3 length equals 17 residues. V shed 7 bases and J 4 bases; nucleotides not matched to a gene: 14. CDR1 and CDR2 (germline): SNHLY, FYNNEI. CDR3 in DNA: TGTGCCAGCAAGACGACAGTAGGTCTAGCGGGGTACAATGAGCAGTTCTTC. Residues: CASKTTVGLAGYNEQFF.

This clone has only one observation. This chain joins TRBV27 and TRBJ1-5; D is undetermined. The CDR3 length is 17 residues. Germline V gene lookup returns CDR1 MNHEY and CDR2 SMNVEV (reference sequence). V lost 0 bases and J 0 bases, leaving 12 bases between the germline ends. Here the CDR3 reads CASSLSGGPYSNQPQHF. In DNA, the CDR3 is TGTGCCAGCAGTTTATCCGGCGGCCCATATAGCAATCAGCCCCAGCATTTT.

This sequence joins TRBV2 and TRBJ2-1, with 7 bases identical to TRBD2. Per germline, CDR1 SNHLY and CDR2 FYNNEI. The junction had 8 bases not matched to a gene; V was cut back by 3 bases and J by 3 bases. The CDR3 has 16 residues. CDR3 sequence (DNA): TGTGCCAGCAGTGATGATCTGGGAGGGGTCTACAATGAGCAGTTCTTC. Residues: CASSDDLGGVYNEQFF. The entire variable domain, with the rest obtained from reference TRBV2 and TRBJ2-1, is as follows: EPEVTQTPSHQVTQMGQEVILRCVPISNHLYFYWYRQILGQKVEFLVSFYNNEISEKSEIFDDQFSVERPDGSNFTLKIRSTKLEDSAMYFCASSDDLGGVYNEQFFGPGTRLTVL.

The chain has TRBV5-3 and TRBJ2-2; D possibly corresponds to TRBD1 (5 bases). TRBV5-3 is reported as an ORF; its role is uncertain. V lost 7 bases, J lost 1 base, and 17 bases lay in between. This CDR3 spans 16 amino acids. CDR3 sequence reads: CARAPRQYLNTGELFF. CDR3 nucleotides: TGTGCCAGAGCCCCTAGACAGTATCTGAACACCGGGGAGCTGTTTTTT.

A few counts support this clone. V gene TRBV19 combines with J gene TRBJ1-1, with TRBD1 matching over 8 bases. J was trimmed by 0 bases and V by 4 bases; bases with no gene match: 13. The V gene's germline CDR1 is LNHDA and CDR2 SQIVND (reference sequence). The CDR3 consists of 18 residues. The CDR3 is CASSTLYRQGKMNTEAFF. The CDR3 bases are TGTGCCAGTAGTACCCTCTACAGACAGGGGAAAATGAACACTGAAGCTTTCTTT. Variable domain in full (rest from reference TRBV19 and TRBJ1-1): DGGITQSPKYLFRKEGQNVTLSCEQNLNHDAMYWYRQDPGQGLRLIYYSQIVNDFQKGDIAEGYSVSREKKESFPLTVTSAQKNPTAFYLCASSTLYRQGKMNTEAFFGQGTRLTVV.

V usage is TRBV19 and J usage is TRBJ1-1; TRBD1 is a possible D gene (5 bases). Germline values: CDR1 LNHDA, CDR2 SQIVND (reference sequence). This CDR3 comprises 16 residues. V lost 5 bases and J lost 4, with 20 bases in between. The CDR3 here is CASSPRSASQGTEAFF. CDR3 DNA: TGTGCCAGTAGTCCTCGTTCGGCATCCCAGGGCACTGAAGCTTTCTTT.

At least ten counts were recorded for this clone. The rearrangement joins TRBV6-5 to TRBJ2-7, with a weak D call TRBD1 (6 bases). This CDR3 is 15 amino acids long. Per the germline V gene, CDR1 is MNHEY and CDR2 is SVGAGI. V shed 2 bases and J shed 4 bases, with 15 bases lying between them. This CDR3 reads CASSYPSGGLYEQYF. The CDR3, as DNA: TGTGCCAGCAGTTACCCAAGTGGGGGCTTGTACGAGCAGTACTTC.

J is TRBJ1-2 and V is TRBV5-3, with 10 bases identical to TRBD1. TRBV5-3 is recorded as an ORF, its role being uncertain. V shed 10 bases and J 8 bases; nucleotides not matched to a gene: 17. This CDR3 contains 15 residues. CDR3 nucleotides: TGTGCCGTCAAGGCGGGGGAGGACAGGGGGTTCGGCTACACCTTC. The encoded protein is CAVKAGEDRGFGYTF.